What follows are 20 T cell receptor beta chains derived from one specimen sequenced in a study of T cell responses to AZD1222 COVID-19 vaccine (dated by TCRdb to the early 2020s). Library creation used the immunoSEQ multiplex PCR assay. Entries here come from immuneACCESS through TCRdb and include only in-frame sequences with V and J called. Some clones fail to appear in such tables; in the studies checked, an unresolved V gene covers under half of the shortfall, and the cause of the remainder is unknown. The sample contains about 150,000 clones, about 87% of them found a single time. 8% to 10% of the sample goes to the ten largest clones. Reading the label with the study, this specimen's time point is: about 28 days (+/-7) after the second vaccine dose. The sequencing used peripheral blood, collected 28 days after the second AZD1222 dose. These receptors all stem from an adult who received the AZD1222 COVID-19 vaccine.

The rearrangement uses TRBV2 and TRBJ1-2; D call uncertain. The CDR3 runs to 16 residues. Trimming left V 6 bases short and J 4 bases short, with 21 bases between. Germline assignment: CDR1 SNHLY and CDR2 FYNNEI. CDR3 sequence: CASREDSTPRGYGYTF. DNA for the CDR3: TGTGCCAGCAGAGAGGACTCGACCCCCCGTGGCTATGGCTACACCTTC.

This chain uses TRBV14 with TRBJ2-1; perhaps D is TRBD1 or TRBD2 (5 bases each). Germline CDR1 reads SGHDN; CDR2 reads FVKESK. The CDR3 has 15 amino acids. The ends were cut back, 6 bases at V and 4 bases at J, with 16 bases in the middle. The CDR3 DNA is TGTGCCAGCAGACCCTACGGGGACCCGTACAATGAGCAGTTCTTC. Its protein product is CASRPYGDPYNEQFF.

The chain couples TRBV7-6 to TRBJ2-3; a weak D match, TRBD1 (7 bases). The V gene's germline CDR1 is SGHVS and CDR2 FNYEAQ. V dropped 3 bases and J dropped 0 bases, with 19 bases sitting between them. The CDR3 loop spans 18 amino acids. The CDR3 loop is CASSFRTSRGASTDTQYF. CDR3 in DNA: TGTGCCAGCAGCTTCAGGACTTCCAGGGGGGCCAGCACAGATACGCAGTATTTT.

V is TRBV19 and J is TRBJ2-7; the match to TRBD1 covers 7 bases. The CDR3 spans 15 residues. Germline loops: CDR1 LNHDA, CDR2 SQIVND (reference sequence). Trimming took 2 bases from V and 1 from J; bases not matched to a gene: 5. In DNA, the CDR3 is TGTGCCAGTAGTATATCGGGACAGCAATCCTACGAGCAGTACTTC. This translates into CASSISGQQSYEQYF.

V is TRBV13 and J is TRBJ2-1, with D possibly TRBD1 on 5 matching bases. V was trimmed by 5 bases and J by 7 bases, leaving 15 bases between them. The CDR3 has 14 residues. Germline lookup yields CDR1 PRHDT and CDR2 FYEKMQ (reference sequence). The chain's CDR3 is CASSPAHRINEQFF. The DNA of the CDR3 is TGTGCCAGCAGCCCAGCGCACAGGATAAATGAGCAGTTCTTC.

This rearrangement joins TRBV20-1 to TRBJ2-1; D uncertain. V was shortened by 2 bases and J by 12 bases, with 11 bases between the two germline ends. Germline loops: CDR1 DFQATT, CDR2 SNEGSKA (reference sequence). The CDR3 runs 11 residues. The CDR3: CSARLVSVQFF. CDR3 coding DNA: TGCAGTGCTAGACTTGTTTCGGTGCAGTTCTTC.

CDR3 sequence reads: CASSVESGKGNTIYF. The CDR3 coding sequence is TGTGCCAGCAGCGTAGAATCGGGGAAAGGAAACACCATATATTTT. The chain uses TRBV9 and TRBJ1-3; D is undetermined. The germline V and J ends were trimmed by 0 bases and 4 bases, with 11 bases remaining between them. Germline V gene data show CDR1 as SGDLS and CDR2 as YYNGEE. The length of the CDR3 is 15 residues.

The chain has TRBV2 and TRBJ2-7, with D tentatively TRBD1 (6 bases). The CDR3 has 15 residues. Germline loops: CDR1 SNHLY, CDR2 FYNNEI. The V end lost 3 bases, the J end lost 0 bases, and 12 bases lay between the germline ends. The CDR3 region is CASSEGTIPSYEQYF. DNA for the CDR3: TGTGCCAGCAGTGAGGGGACAATCCCCTCCTACGAGCAGTACTTC.

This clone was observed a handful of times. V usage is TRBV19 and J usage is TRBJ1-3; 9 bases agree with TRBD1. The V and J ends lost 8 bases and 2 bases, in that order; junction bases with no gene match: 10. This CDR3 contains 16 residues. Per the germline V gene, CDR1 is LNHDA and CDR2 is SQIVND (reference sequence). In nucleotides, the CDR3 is TGTGCCAGTTTCCTCGGGACAGGGACCACTGGAAACACCATATATTTT. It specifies CASFLGTGTTGNTIYF.

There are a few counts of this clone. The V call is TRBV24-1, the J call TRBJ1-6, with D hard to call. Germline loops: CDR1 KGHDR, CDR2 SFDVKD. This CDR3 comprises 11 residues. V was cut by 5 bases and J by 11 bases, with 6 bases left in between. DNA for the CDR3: TGTGCCACCAGTGTGCCGCCACCCCTCCACTTT. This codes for CATSVPPPLHF.

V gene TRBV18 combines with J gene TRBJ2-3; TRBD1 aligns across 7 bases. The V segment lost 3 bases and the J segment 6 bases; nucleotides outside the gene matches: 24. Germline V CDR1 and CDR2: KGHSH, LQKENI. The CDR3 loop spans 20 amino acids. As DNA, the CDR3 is TGTGCCAGCTCACCCCTAAGGACGGGGACAGATGGTGGAAAGGCGGATACGCAGTATTTT. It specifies CASSPLRTGTDGGKADTQYF.

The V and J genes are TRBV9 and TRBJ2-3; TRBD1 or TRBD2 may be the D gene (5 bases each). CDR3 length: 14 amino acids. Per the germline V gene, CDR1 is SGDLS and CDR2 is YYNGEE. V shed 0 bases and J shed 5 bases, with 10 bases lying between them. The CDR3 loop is CASSVGGDGDTQYF. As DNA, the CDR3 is TGTGCCAGCAGCGTAGGAGGGGACGGAGATACGCAGTATTTT.

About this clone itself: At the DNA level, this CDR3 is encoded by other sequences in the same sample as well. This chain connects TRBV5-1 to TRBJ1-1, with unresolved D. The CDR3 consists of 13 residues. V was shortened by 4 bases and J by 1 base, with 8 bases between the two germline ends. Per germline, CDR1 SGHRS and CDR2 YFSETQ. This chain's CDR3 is CASSRTGNTEAFF. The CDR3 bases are TGCGCCAGCAGCCGTACGGGGAACACTGAAGCTTTCTTT.

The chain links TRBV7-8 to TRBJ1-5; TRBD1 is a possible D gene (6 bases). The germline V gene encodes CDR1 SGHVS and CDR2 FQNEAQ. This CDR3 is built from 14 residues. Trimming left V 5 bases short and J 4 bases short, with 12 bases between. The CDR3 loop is CASSPEDSNQPQHF. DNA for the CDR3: TGTGCCAGCAGCCCCGAGGACAGTAATCAGCCCCAGCATTTT.

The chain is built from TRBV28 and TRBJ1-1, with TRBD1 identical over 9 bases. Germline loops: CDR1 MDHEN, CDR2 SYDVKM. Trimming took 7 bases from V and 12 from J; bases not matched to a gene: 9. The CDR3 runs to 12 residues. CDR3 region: CASTPGQGKTFF. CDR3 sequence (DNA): TGTGCCAGCACCCCGGGACAGGGAAAAACTTTCTTT.

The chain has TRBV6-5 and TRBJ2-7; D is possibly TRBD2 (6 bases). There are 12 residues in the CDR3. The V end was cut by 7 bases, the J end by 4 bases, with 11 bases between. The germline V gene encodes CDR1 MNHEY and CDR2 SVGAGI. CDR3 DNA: TGTGCCAGCAATCTTGGGGGGTACGAGCAGTACTTC. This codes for CASNLGGYEQYF.

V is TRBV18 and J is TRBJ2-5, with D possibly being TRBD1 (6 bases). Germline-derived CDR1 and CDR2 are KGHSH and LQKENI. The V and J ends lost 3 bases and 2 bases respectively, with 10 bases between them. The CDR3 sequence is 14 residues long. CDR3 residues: CASSPGQTQETQYF. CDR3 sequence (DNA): TGTGCCAGCTCACCCGGACAGACTCAAGAGACCCAGTACTTC.

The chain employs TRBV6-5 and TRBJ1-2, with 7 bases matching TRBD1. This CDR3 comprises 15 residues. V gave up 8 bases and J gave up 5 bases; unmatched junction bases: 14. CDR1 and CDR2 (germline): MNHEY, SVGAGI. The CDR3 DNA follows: TGTGCCAGCCGGCGTTTAAGACAGGGAGTTTATGGCTACACCTTC. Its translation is CASRRLRQGVYGYTF.

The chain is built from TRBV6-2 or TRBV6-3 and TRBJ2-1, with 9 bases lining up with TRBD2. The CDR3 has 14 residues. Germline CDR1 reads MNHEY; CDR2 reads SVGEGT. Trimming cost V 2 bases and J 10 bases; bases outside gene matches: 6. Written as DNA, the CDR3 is TGTGCCAGCAGTTACCGGCTAGCGGGACGAGAGCAGTTCTTC. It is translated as CASSYRLAGREQFF.

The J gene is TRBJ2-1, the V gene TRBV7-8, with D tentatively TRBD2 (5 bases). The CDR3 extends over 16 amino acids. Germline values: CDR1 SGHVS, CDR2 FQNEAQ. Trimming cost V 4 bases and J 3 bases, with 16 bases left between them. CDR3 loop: CASSSATASFYNEQFF. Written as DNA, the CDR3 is TGTGCCAGCAGCTCGGCTACGGCTAGCTTCTACAATGAGCAGTTCTTC.